This is a list of T cell receptor beta chains from one sample in a study of regulatory T cells in long-lasting Graves disease. From the multiplex PCR reads, TCRdb called clonotypes with MiXCR, one entry per CDR3 protein. The data contain about 420,000 distinct CDR3 sequences, 15% to 20% of them singletons. These data are also associated with another study on T cells in Graves' hyperthyroidism and ophthalmopathy.

Sequencing used peripheral blood mononuclear cells (PBMCs), obtained at new diagnosis, from a patient treated with antithyroid drugs. The receptors stem from a woman younger than 30 with Graves disease. CDR3s include the opening cysteine and the closing phenylalanine or tryptophan. D genes are given only for firm matches. Expanded clones are given a class, and other clones once, few, many or no size at all.

J gene: TRBJ2-1
clone size: many
V gene: TRBV20-1
D gene: TRBD2
CDR3 protein: CSPERLAGGGEQFF
CDR3 DNA: TGCAGTCCCGAAAGGCTAGCGGGAGGTGGTGAGCAGTTCTTC

J gene: TRBJ2-7
clone size: many
V gene: TRBV7-2
D gene: TRBD2
CDR3 protein: CASSFKTSGNALDYEQYF
CDR3 DNA: TGTGCCAGCAGCTTTAAGACTAGCGGAAACGCTCTTGACTACGAGCAGTACTTC

J gene: TRBJ1-5
clone size: few
V gene: TRBV2
D gene: -
CDR3 protein: CASSEFRINQPQHF
CDR3 DNA: TGTGCCAGCAGTGAATTCCGAATCAATCAGCCCCAGCATTTT

J gene: TRBJ1-1
clone size: many
V gene: TRBV20-1
D gene: TRBD1
CDR3 protein: CSASVAGTGNTEAFF
CDR3 DNA: TGCAGTGCTAGTGTCGCCGGGACAGGTAACACTGAAGCTTTCTTT

J gene: TRBJ2-1
clone size: few
V gene: TRBV4-1
D gene: -
CDR3 protein: CASSQLLALVGNEQFF
CDR3 DNA: TGCGCCAGCAGCCAGCTCTTGGCCTTGGTAGGCAATGAGCAGTTCTTC

J gene: TRBJ2-1
clone size: many
V gene: TRBV18
D gene: -
CDR3 protein: CASSPLANNEQFF
CDR3 DNA: TGTGCCAGCTCACCTCTCGCAAACAATGAGCAGTTCTTC

J gene: TRBJ2-1
clone size: few
V gene: TRBV18
D gene: TRBD2
CDR3 protein: CASSPPIAGGGRNEQFF
CDR3 DNA: TGTGCCAGCTCACCACCCATAGCGGGAGGAGGCAGGAATGAGCAGTTCTTC

J gene: TRBJ1-1
clone size: -
V gene: TRBV14
D gene: -
CDR3 protein: CASSQGYGTEAFF
CDR3 DNA: TGTGCCAGCAGCCAAGGATATGGGACTGAAGCTTTCTTT

J gene: TRBJ1-2
clone size: many
V gene: TRBV12-3/TRBV12-4
D gene: TRBD1
CDR3 protein: CASSLKAGTDNYGYTF
CDR3 DNA: TGTGCCAGCAGCTTAAAAGCCGGGACAGACAACTATGGCTACACCTTC

J gene: TRBJ2-1
clone size: few
V gene: TRBV7-2
D gene: -
CDR3 protein: CASSVGFSGLAYNEQFF
CDR3 DNA: TGTGCCAGCAGCGTAGGATTTAGCGGATTAGCCTACAATGAGCAGTTCTTC

J gene: TRBJ1-5
clone size: few
V gene: TRBV19
D gene: TRBD1
CDR3 protein: CASTSPGTGDHNQPQHF
CDR3 DNA: TGTGCCAGTACCTCTCCCGGGACAGGGGACCACAATCAGCCCCAGCATTTT

J gene: TRBJ1-2
clone size: -
V gene: TRBV7-8
D gene: -
CDR3 protein: CASSLGGSFYGYTF
CDR3 DNA: TGTGCCAGCAGCTTAGGGGGTTCGTTCTATGGCTACACCTTC

J gene: TRBJ2-3
clone size: once
V gene: TRBV7-2
D gene: -
CDR3 protein: CASSSSENTDTQYF
CDR3 DNA: TGTGCCAGCAGCTCTAGCGAGAACACAGATACGCAGTATTTT

J gene: TRBJ2-7
clone size: many
V gene: TRBV18
D gene: -
CDR3 protein: CASSGASEEQYF
CDR3 DNA: TGTGCCAGCTCAGGGGCATCTGAGGAGCAGTACTTC

J gene: TRBJ2-7
clone size: many
V gene: TRBV28
D gene: TRBD2
CDR3 protein: CASSGTGTIPYEQYF
CDR3 DNA: TGTGCCAGCAGTGGCACCGGGACTATTCCCTACGAGCAGTACTTC

J gene: TRBJ2-5
clone size: many
V gene: TRBV20-1
D gene: TRBD1
CDR3 protein: CSARGDRGLQYF
CDR3 DNA: TGCAGTGCTAGAGGGGACAGGGGGCTTCAGTACTTC

J gene: TRBJ2-2
clone size: few
V gene: TRBV5-4
D gene: -
CDR3 protein: CASSRDGGTGELFF
CDR3 DNA: TGTGCCAGCAGCCGGGACGGTGGCACCGGGGAGCTGTTTTTT

J gene: TRBJ2-5
clone size: many
V gene: TRBV12-3/TRBV12-4
D gene: TRBD1
CDR3 protein: CASSLPGQGDETQYF
CDR3 DNA: TGTGCCAGCAGTTTACCCGGACAGGGAGACGAGACCCAGTACTTC

J gene: TRBJ2-3
clone size: many
V gene: TRBV28
D gene: -
CDR3 protein: CASSFRQVADTQYF
CDR3 DNA: TGTGCCAGCAGTTTTCGGCAGGTCGCGGATACGCAGTATTTT

J gene: TRBJ2-1
clone size: few
V gene: TRBV2
D gene: TRBD2
CDR3 protein: CASSLLAFHEQFF
CDR3 DNA: TGTGCCAGCAGTCTACTAGCGTTTCATGAGCAGTTCTTC

J gene: TRBJ2-5
clone size: -
V gene: TRBV4-1
D gene: -
CDR3 protein: CASSQNQGLGTQYF
CDR3 DNA: TGCGCCAGCAGCCAAAACCAAGGATTGGGGACCCAGTACTTC

J gene: TRBJ1-5
clone size: -
V gene: TRBV20-1
D gene: -
CDR3 protein: CSASRALFLSNQPQHF
CDR3 DNA: TGCAGTGCTAGCCGGGCCCTATTTCTTAGCAATCAGCCCCAGCATTTT

J gene: TRBJ1-1
clone size: many
V gene: TRBV28
D gene: -
CDR3 protein: CASSSLRQNTEAFF
CDR3 DNA: TGTGCCAGCAGTTCTTTACGACAGAACACTGAAGCTTTCTTT

J gene: TRBJ1-2
clone size: many
V gene: TRBV12-3/TRBV12-4
D gene: -
CDR3 protein: CASSQERRYGYTF
CDR3 DNA: TGTGCCAGCAGCCAGGAGAGGAGATATGGCTACACCTTC

J gene: TRBJ2-7
clone size: many
V gene: TRBV20-1
D gene: -
CDR3 protein: CSARELETTYEQYF
CDR3 DNA: TGCAGTGCTAGAGAATTAGAAACCACCTACGAGCAGTACTTC

J gene: TRBJ2-3
clone size: few
V gene: TRBV4-2
D gene: -
CDR3 protein: CASSQERGFVGDTQYF
CDR3 DNA: TGTGCCAGCAGCCAAGAGAGGGGGTTCGTAGGGGATACGCAGTATTTT

J gene: TRBJ1-5
clone size: many
V gene: TRBV5-5
D gene: TRBD1
CDR3 protein: CASSASLRGSNQPQHF
CDR3 DNA: TGTGCCAGCAGCGCGTCTCTCAGGGGGAGCAATCAGCCCCAGCATTTT

J gene: TRBJ2-7
clone size: many
V gene: TRBV6-2/TRBV6-3
D gene: -
CDR3 protein: CASSFRDSEFYEQYF
CDR3 DNA: TGTGCCAGCAGTTTCCGGGACTCGGAATTCTACGAGCAGTACTTC

J gene: TRBJ2-7
clone size: many
V gene: TRBV6-2/TRBV6-3
D gene: -
CDR3 protein: CASSVEGPPYEQYF
CDR3 DNA: TGTGCCAGCAGTGTGGAGGGGCCCCCCTACGAGCAGTACTTC

J gene: TRBJ2-3
clone size: -
V gene: TRBV6-5
D gene: -
CDR3 protein: CASSYANRERGDTQYF
CDR3 DNA: TGTGCCAGCAGTTACGCGAACAGGGAAAGAGGAGATACGCAGTATTTT

J gene: TRBJ2-3
clone size: -
V gene: TRBV7-3
D gene: TRBD2
CDR3 protein: CASSSGLAGVFRAGTDTQYF
CDR3 DNA: TGTGCCAGCAGCTCCGGACTAGCGGGAGTCTTCAGGGCTGGCACAGATACGCAGTATTTT

J gene: TRBJ2-3
clone size: -
V gene: TRBV27
D gene: -
CDR3 protein: CASSLYWGAGQELSTDTQYF
CDR3 DNA: TGTGCCAGCAGTTTATATTGGGGAGCGGGACAGGAGCTTAGCACAGATACGCAGTATTTT

J gene: TRBJ1-3
clone size: -
V gene: TRBV24-1
D gene: -
CDR3 protein: CATSDPSSSGNTIYF
CDR3 DNA: TGTGCCACCAGTGACCCATCTAGCTCTGGAAACACCATATATTTT

J gene: TRBJ1-2
clone size: many
V gene: TRBV3-1
D gene: -
CDR3 protein: CASSEQNYGYTF
CDR3 DNA: TGTGCCAGCAGCGAACAGAACTATGGCTACACCTTC

J gene: TRBJ2-5
clone size: -
V gene: TRBV11-2
D gene: TRBD1
CDR3 protein: CASSQVGTGRETQYF
CDR3 DNA: TGCGCCAGCAGCCAAGTAGGGACAGGGAGAGAGACCCAGTACTTC

J gene: TRBJ2-7
clone size: -
V gene: TRBV14
D gene: -
CDR3 protein: CASSQDPEGYEQYF
CDR3 DNA: TGTGCCAGCAGCCAAGATCCGGAGGGCTACGAGCAGTACTTC

J gene: TRBJ2-1
clone size: -
V gene: TRBV10-3
D gene: -
CDR3 protein: CAISETSPGEQFF
CDR3 DNA: TGTGCCATCAGTGAGACTAGCCCGGGTGAGCAGTTCTTC

J gene: TRBJ1-4
clone size: few
V gene: TRBV7-9
D gene: -
CDR3 protein: CASSLAQGNEKLFF
CDR3 DNA: TGTGCCAGCAGCTTAGCCCAGGGGAATGAAAAACTGTTTTTT

J gene: TRBJ2-7
clone size: many
V gene: TRBV20-1
D gene: TRBD2
CDR3 protein: CSASGAGAVGGEQYF
CDR3 DNA: TGCAGTGCTAGTGGGGCGGGAGCAGTAGGTGGCGAGCAGTACTTC

J gene: TRBJ2-1
clone size: -
V gene: TRBV6-2/TRBV6-3
D gene: -
CDR3 protein: CASSYSGANEQFF
CDR3 DNA: TGTGCCAGCAGTTACTCTGGCGCCAATGAGCAGTTCTTC

J gene: TRBJ1-5
clone size: -
V gene: TRBV6-1
D gene: TRBD1
CDR3 protein: CAIKGASNQPQHF
CDR3 DNA: TGTGCCATTAAGGGGGCAAGCAATCAGCCCCAGCATTTT

J gene: TRBJ2-1
clone size: -
V gene: TRBV4-1
D gene: TRBD2
CDR3 protein: CASSQDRLGLAVYEQFF
CDR3 DNA: TGCGCCAGCAGCCAAGATCGGTTAGGACTAGCGGTCTACGAGCAGTTCTTC

J gene: TRBJ2-3
clone size: many
V gene: TRBV6-2/TRBV6-3
D gene: TRBD2
CDR3 protein: CASRRLAGGDDTQYF
CDR3 DNA: TGTGCCAGCAGACGACTAGCGGGAGGGGATGATACGCAGTATTTT

J gene: TRBJ2-3
clone size: -
V gene: TRBV25-1
D gene: TRBD1
CDR3 protein: CASSEYGTGTVTDTQYF
CDR3 DNA: TGTGCCAGCAGTGAATACGGGACAGGGACAGTCACAGATACGCAGTATTTT

J gene: TRBJ2-7
clone size: many
V gene: TRBV12-3/TRBV12-4
D gene: TRBD2
CDR3 protein: CASRMAGTRSAEQYF
CDR3 DNA: TGTGCCAGCAGAATGGCGGGGACTAGGTCAGCCGAGCAGTACTTC

J gene: TRBJ1-2
clone size: -
V gene: TRBV12-3/TRBV12-4
D gene: -
CDR3 protein: CASSLALMGSAYGYTF
CDR3 DNA: TGTGCCAGCAGTTTAGCGCTAATGGGCAGCGCATATGGCTACACCTTC

J gene: TRBJ2-4
clone size: few
V gene: TRBV20-1
D gene: -
CDR3 protein: CRRRRNIAKNIQYF
CDR3 DNA: TGCAGAAGACGGAGGAATATAGCCAAAAACATTCAGTACTTC

J gene: TRBJ2-2
clone size: many
V gene: TRBV9
D gene: TRBD2
CDR3 protein: CASSLTSGMSGELFF
CDR3 DNA: TGTGCCAGCAGCTTAACTAGCGGGATGAGCGGGGAGCTGTTTTTT